The source of this T cell receptor beta chain is a study of blood T cell repertoires in COVID-19. Study-wide context: Samples taken during acute and convalescent COVID-19 were collected in the United States, Italy and Spain. PBMCs, B-cell-depleted T cells, or T cells provided the cDNA or gDNA that made up the material.

Looked up from germline, CDR1 is ENHRY and CDR2 is SYGVKD. This CDR3 region has 19 residues. V trimming: 0 bases; J trimming: 0 bases; junction bases outside the gene matches: 10. Assay: immunoSEQ multiplex PCR; the TCRdb copy retains only in-frame clones and omits some. Of about 55,000 clones listed, approximately 78% are singletons. The origin of this receptor is a human donor in a cohort sampled during active or convalescent COVID-19. The rearrangement joins TRBV10-3 to TRBJ2-1; 8 nucleotides agree with TRBD2. The specimen was peripheral blood. Here the CDR3 reads CAISESSSGARSSYNEQFF. Written as DNA, the CDR3 is TGTGCCATCAGTGAGTCGAGTAGCGGGGCTCGGAGCTCCTACAATGAGCAGTTCTTC.